Detailed here is one T cell receptor beta chain. The CDR3 consists of 13 residues. Germline CDR1 and CDR2: SGHDT and YYEEEE. V gave up 3 bases and J gave up 4 bases, with 10 bases separating them. Patients with Susac syndrome met diagnostic criteria defined recently for definite or probable disease. RNA totalling about 0.5 to 1 ug underwent reverse transcription with random hexamers. TCR beta CDR3 was amplified by immunoSEQ covering 54 Vbeta and 13 Jbeta. Using its own MiXCR run on the immunoSEQ multiplex PCR reads, TCRdb lists one record per CDR3 protein. The repertoire holds about 120,000 distinct CDR3 sequences, roughly 95% seen once, with roughly 0.14% in the top ten. These data come from a study of CD8 T cells in Susac syndrome. For the study at large: When blood was drawn, the patients with Susac syndrome were therapy-naive, on corticosteroids, or on intravenous immunoglobulin alone.

The sequence was obtained from a human donor with Susac syndrome. What was sequenced was CD4+ T cells from PBMCs. The V and J genes are TRBV5-6 and TRBJ2-5; D not resolved. The CDR3 DNA follows: TGTGCCAGCAGCTCTCATGGGGTAGAGACCCAGTACTTC. It specifies CASSSHGVETQYF.